This entry lists 13 T cell receptor beta chains sequenced from one sample in a study of blood T cells in healthy people across ages. For the second PCR, which ran for about 7 to 11 cycles, a sample-barcoded 5' primer and a J-beta primer mix were used. In TCRdb, the 5' RACE reads were re-called with MiXCR into one record per CDR3 protein. The sample contains about 680,000 distinct CDR3 sequences, around 48% of which appear only once. Material: blood. The source of these receptors is a woman aged 60 to 75 in good health.

V gene TRBV20-1 combines with J gene TRBJ2-3; 9 nucleotides match TRBD2. The CDR3 contains 14 residues. J gave up 2 bases and V 2 bases, and 2 bases lay outside the gene matches. The germline V gene has CDR1 DFQATT and CDR2 SNEGSKA (reference sequence). CDR3 in amino acids: CSARLAGLTDTQYF. For the CDR3, the DNA is TGCAGTGCTAGACTAGCGGGACTCACAGATACGCAGTATTTT.

This clonotype came up a few times. The J gene is TRBJ2-1, the V gene TRBV20-1; no clear D gene. The CDR3 is made up of 14 amino acids. V lost 1 base, J lost 10 bases, and 17 bases lay in between. The germline gives CDR1 DFQATT, CDR2 SNEGSKA (reference sequence). DNA for the CDR3: TGCAGTGCTAGAGGGCGGAACCTCCCCTCGGAGCAGTTCTTC. Protein product: CSARGRNLPSEQFF.

The J gene is TRBJ2-7, the V gene TRBV3-1, with D tentatively TRBD1 (6 bases). Germline CDR1 and CDR2: LGHDT and YNNKEL (reference sequence). V was pared by 4 bases and J by 2 bases, with 18 bases between. The CDR3 covers 16 residues. CDR3 region: CASSLQGDLRTYEQYF. DNA of the CDR3: TGTGCCAGCAGCCTACAGGGAGACTTACGGACCTACGAGCAGTACTTC.

There are a few counts of this clonotype. The chain employs TRBV11-2 and TRBJ2-1; D possibly corresponds to TRBD1 (6 bases). Trimming left V 9 bases short and J 5 bases short, with 14 bases between. Germline CDR1 and CDR2: SGHAT and FQNNGV. The CDR3 is made up of 13 amino acids. The CDR3 region is CASYRDTDNEQFF. The DNA for the CDR3 is TGTGCCAGTTACAGGGACACGGACAATGAGCAGTTCTTC.

The genes are TRBV29-1 and TRBJ1-1; TRBD1 matches 11 bases. The CDR3 has 13 residues. Germline V CDR1 and CDR2: SQVTM, ANQGSEA. V lost 7 bases, J lost 4 bases, and 5 bases stayed unmatched. The CDR3 here is CSAGQGAGTEAFF. CDR3 sequence (DNA): TGCAGCGCCGGACAGGGGGCCGGCACTGAAGCTTTCTTT.

The chain employs TRBV7-3 and TRBJ2-3; no clear D gene. This CDR3 contains 13 residues. Trimming took 2 bases from V and 5 from J, leaving 8 bases between them. In germline, CDR1 is SGHTA, CDR2 FQGTGA. Here the CDR3 reads CASSLQALDTQYF. The CDR3 nucleotides read TGTGCCAGCAGCTTACAGGCATTAGATACGCAGTATTTT.

The chain has TRBV4-1 and TRBJ2-6; D is perhaps TRBD1 (5 bases). CDR3 length: 15 residues. The germline CDR1 and CDR2 sequences are MGHRA and YSYEKL. The germline V and J ends were trimmed by 2 bases and 2 bases, with 7 bases remaining between them. CDR3 DNA sequence: TGCGCCAGCAGCCAATCGACAGCTGGGGCCAACGTCCTGACTTTC. Its translation is CASSQSTAGANVLTF.

The rearrangement links TRBV7-2 to TRBJ1-5, with 8 bases matching TRBD1. The CDR3 is 14 residues long. V shed 5 bases, J shed 6 bases, and the junction held 6 bases outside the gene matches. Germline V lookup: CDR1 SGHTA, CDR2 FQGNSA. CDR3 in DNA: TGTGCCAGCAGCATACAGGGGGTTACTCAGCCCCAGCATTTT. This codes for CASSIQGVTQPQHF. The full variable domain, completed using reference TRBV7-2 and TRBJ1-5, is GAGVSQSPSNKVTEKGKDVELRCDPISGHTALYWYRQSLGQGLEFLIYFQGNSAPDKSGLPSDRFSAERTGGSVSTLTIQRTQQEDSAVYLCASSIQGVTQPQHFGDGTRLSIL.

This clonotype was seen a few times. V and J are TRBV20-1 and TRBJ2-7, with D perhaps matching TRBD1 (6 bases). This CDR3 comprises 13 residues. The germline gives CDR1 DFQATT, CDR2 SNEGSKA (reference sequence). The CDR3 spells CSPEGDLLYEQYF. DNA for the CDR3: TGCAGCCCCGAGGGGGACCTCTTATACGAGCAGTACTTC.

The CDR3 reads CASSTWTSGIDNEQFF. CDR3 sequence (DNA): TGTGCCAGCAGCACGTGGACTAGCGGGATCGACAATGAGCAGTTCTTC. The chain combines TRBV11-2 with TRBJ2-1; 12 bases fit TRBD2. CDR3 length: 16 residues. CDR1 and CDR2 from the germline V gene are SGHAT and FQNNGV. The J segment lost 5 bases and the V segment lost 5 bases, leaving 7 bases of the junction unmatched.

Worth noting for this clonotype: One end of the junction is discordant with germline, which a read error may explain. The chain joins TRBV5-1 to TRBJ2-5; D remains ambiguous. The germline gives CDR1 SGHRS, CDR2 YFSETQ. CDR3 length: 14 amino acids. CDR3: CASSGSTFQGTQYF. The CDR3 bases are TGCGCCAGCAGCGGCTCGACTTTTCAAGGGACCCAGTACTTC.

The V gene is TRBV24-1, the J gene TRBJ1-1; the D gene is possibly TRBD1 (5 bases). V was shortened by 4 bases and J by 8 bases, with 10 bases between the two germline ends. CDR1 KGHDR and CDR2 SFDVKD come from the germline V gene. The CDR3 contains 12 residues. CDR3 in DNA: TGTGCCACCAGTGACCGTAACAGGGAAGCTTTCTTT. As protein: CATSDRNREAFF.

The chain is built from TRBV20-1 and TRBJ1-1; 7 nucleotides align to TRBD1. V lost 6 bases, J lost 5 bases, and 12 bases stayed unmatched. CDR1 and CDR2 from the germline V gene are DFQATT and SNEGSKA (reference sequence). The length of the CDR3 is 14 residues. Here the CDR3 reads CSAAHRGRGTEAFF. CDR3 bases: TGCAGTGCCGCCCACAGGGGCCGGGGGACTGAAGCTTTCTTT.